The T cell receptor (beta chain) described here comes from a study of cytomegalovirus exposure and HLA in healthy donors. Study results and limitations: Earlier findings revealed that most TCR beta V segments proved productive either about 87% or about 30% of the time.

13 Jbeta primers and 60 Vbeta primers were used for the PCR. The table came from immunoSEQ multiplex PCR; TCRdb's copy has only in-frame clones and leaves some out. The sample yields roughly 250,000 clones, just under 85% seen once. V gave up 4 bases and J gave up 0 bases; unmatched junction bases: 4. This CDR3 is 15 amino acids long. CDR1 SGDLS and CDR2 YYNGEE come from the germline V gene. As for this clone: Antigen: not known.

The chain carries TRBV9 and TRBJ2-1; 7 nucleotides match TRBD2. What was sequenced was PBMCs. This clonotype was sampled from a middle-aged woman in good health and CMV-seropositive. The CDR3 bases are TGTGCCAGCAGCACGGGGGGAAGCTCCTACAATGAGCAGTTCTTC. Translating it yields CASSTGGSSYNEQFF.